This T cell receptor beta chain stems from a study of response to subunit inactivated influenza vaccine. The germline V gene has CDR1 MGHDK and CDR2 SYGVNS. This CDR3 region has 15 residues. The V and J ends lost 0 bases and 4 bases respectively, with 12 bases between them. TCRdb redid the calling of the RT-PCR reads with MiXCR, one entry per CDR3 protein. The sample gives approximately 290,000 distinct CDR3 sequences, 20% to 25% of which show up once; about a tenth is in the top ten. The table lists this clonotype with many counts. The TCR was taken from a man between 50 and 69 years old who received an inactivated influenza vaccine. The chain has TRBV25-1 and TRBJ1-2; no clear D gene. The material was PBMCs from blood, obtained 21 months after vaccination. In nucleotides, the CDR3 is TGTGCCAGCAGTGAATACGTGGGGTCCATCTATGGCTACACCTTC. It translates to CASSEYVGSIYGYTF.